This TCR beta chain emerged from a study of T cell responses to AZD1222 COVID-19 vaccine. The assay was immunoSEQ multiplex PCR, and TCRdb's table has in-frame clones only and misses some. The data contain roughly 150,000 clones, roughly nine tenths of them singletons. The CDR3 length is 14 residues. Between the trimmed V and J ends, which lost 3 bases and 6 bases, there was a span of 12 bases. Per germline, CDR1 LGHDT and CDR2 YNNKEL (reference sequence). The sequencing used peripheral blood, collected on day 0 of AZD1222 vaccination. The sequence came from an adult in good health. The rearrangement uses TRBV3-1 (or the pseudogene TRBV3-2) and TRBJ2-4; maybe TRBD2 (6 bases). CDR3 coding DNA: TGTGCCAGCAGCCACGGGAGCACAAGAAACATTCAGTACTTC. Translated, it gives CASSHGSTRNIQYF.